These T cell receptor beta chains were read from a single sample in a study of naive and memory T cell subsets. Each CDR3 protein is one row after TCRdb ran MiXCR on the UMI-ligation and nested PCR reads. The sample shows about 85,000 distinct CDR3 sequences, around 14% of them seen only once. Sequenced material: central memory CD4+ T cells from blood. Every receptor here comes from a human donor in good health. Each CDR3 is given with its conserved first and last residue. Each record gives: clone size, V gene, D gene, J gene, CDR3 DNA, CDR3 protein. The D gene is left open where the match is weak. The listing skips clone size in some rows; elsewhere it reads once, few, many or a size class.

>few|TRBV20-1|TRBD1|TRBJ1-5
TGCAGTGCTCTGACAGGGTACTCAAATCAGCCCCAGCATTTT
CSALTGYSNQPQHF
>-|TRBV20-1|TRBD2|TRBJ2-1
TGCAGTGCTAGAGATGGCGGGAGAATCGACAATGAGCAGTTCTTC
CSARDGGRIDNEQFF
>many|TRBV19|TRBD2|TRBJ2-1
TGTGCCAGTAAATCCGGGACTAGGGTCTTGAGCTCCTACAATGAGCAGTTCTTC
CASKSGTRVLSSYNEQFF
>-|TRBV6-6|TRBD1|TRBJ1-5
TGTGCCAGCAGTTCAGGGACAGGGGGCGCGGGGAAAGGTCAGCCCCAGCATTTT
CASSSGTGGAGKGQPQHF
>-|TRBV7-6|-|TRBJ2-5
TGTGCCAGCAGCTTATCGCAGGGGGAGACCCAGTACTTC
CASSLSQGETQYF
>few|TRBV5-1|-|TRBJ1-6
TGCGCCAGCAGCTTAGGCAGGGGAGGCTCACCCCTCCACTTT
CASSLGRGGSPLHF
>-|TRBV6-5|-|TRBJ2-1
TGTGCCAGCAGTTACTCGGCGTCTAGCGGCAGGGGTGAGCAGTTCTTC
CASSYSASSGRGEQFF
>many|TRBV29-1|-|TRBJ2-1
TGCAGCGTCCTCCCTGGACGAGCGGACAATGAGCAGTTCTTC
CSVLPGRADNEQFF
>-|TRBV20-1|TRBD1|TRBJ1-2
TGCAGTGCTCCACCGGGACAGGGCGTCGGCTACACCTTC
CSAPPGQGVGYTF
>-|TRBV19|TRBD1|TRBJ1-5
TGTGCCAGTAGTTCTGGACAGGCATATCAGCCCCAGCATTTT
CASSSGQAYQPQHF
>-|TRBV11-1|TRBD1|TRBJ1-6
TGTGCCAGCAGCTCGACCCGGGACAGTAATTCACCCCTCCACTTT
CASSSTRDSNSPLHF
>-|TRBV11-2|TRBD1|TRBJ2-3
TGTGCCAGCAGCTCCAACAGGGGTATCACAGATACGCAGTATTTT
CASSSNRGITDTQYF
>once|TRBV10-3|TRBD1|TRBJ2-2
TGTGCCATCAGTCTCGACAGGGGGACCACCGGGGAGCTGTTTTTT
CAISLDRGTTGELFF
>-|TRBV9|TRBD2|TRBJ2-1
TGTGCCAGCAGCGCTATAGGCGGGAGTTCCTACAATGAGCAGTTCTTC
CASSAIGGSSYNEQFF
>few|TRBV5-6|-|TRBJ2-3
TGTGCCAGCAGCCGACACAAGACTAGTCTCCAGAGGCGTACGCAGTATTTT
CASSRHKTSLQRRTQYF
>many|TRBV5-4|-|TRBJ2-3
TGTGCCAGCAGCTTGACGGGCACTAGCACAGATACGCAGTATTTT
CASSLTGTSTDTQYF
>few|TRBV5-1|-|TRBJ2-1
TGCGCCAGCAGCTCCAGACAGAGCCAGTTCTTC
CASSSRQSQFF
>few|TRBV7-9|TRBD2|TRBJ2-3
TGTGCCAGCAGCTTTGCGGGAGGGCCAGGTGATACGCAGTATTTT
CASSFAGGPGDTQYF
>few|TRBV27|-|TRBJ2-7
TGTGCCAGCAGTCCTACCACCGGACGACCAACCTACGAGCAGTACTTC
CASSPTTGRPTYEQYF
>few|TRBV6-2/TRBV6-3|TRBD1|TRBJ1-2
TGTGCCAGCAGTTACGAGTCCGGGACAGGCCTTCGGGGCTACACCTTC
CASSYESGTGLRGYTF
>-|TRBV18|TRBD2|TRBJ2-7
TGTGCCAGCTCACCAGGTAGCGGGGGATTCTACGAGCAGTACTTC
CASSPGSGGFYEQYF
>-|TRBV12-3/TRBV12-4|-|TRBJ2-4
TGTGCCAGCAGTCTGGGGCCCGGGATGGACATTCAGTACTTC
CASSLGPGMDIQYF
>-|TRBV7-2|TRBD1|TRBJ1-5
TGTGCCAGCAGCTTAGCGGCGGGACAGAAGAATCAGCCCCAGCATTTT
CASSLAAGQKNQPQHF
>few|TRBV2|TRBD2|TRBJ2-1
TGTGCCAGCAGTGGGAGCGGGAGGGCCTGGAATGAGCAGTTCTTC
CASSGSGRAWNEQFF
>-|TRBV19|TRBD1|TRBJ1-4
TGTGCCAGTAGTGCTGCCGGGACAGGGAACGAAAAACTGTTTTTT
CASSAAGTGNEKLFF
>few|TRBV12-3/TRBV12-4|-|TRBJ1-6
TGTGCCAGCAGTAGAAGTACAGACTCATCACCCCTCCACTTT
CASSRSTDSSPLHF
>few|TRBV28|TRBD1|TRBJ1-1
TGTGCCAGCAGTTCACCTGACAGGGTGAGAAAAGCTTTCTTT
CASSSPDRVRKAFF
>many|TRBV20-1|TRBD2|TRBJ2-1
TGCAGTGCTAGAGATCCCGGGACTAGCGGGAGGATCTACAATGAGCAGTTCTTC
CSARDPGTSGRIYNEQFF
>-|TRBV20-1|TRBD2|TRBJ2-7
TGCAGTGCTTCTGTTCTAGCGGGAGGAGGCAACGAGCAGTACTTC
CSASVLAGGGNEQYF
>many|TRBV19|TRBD2|TRBJ2-1
TGTGCCAGTAGGTCACGTGGACTAGCGGACAATGAGCAGTTCTTC
CASRSRGLADNEQFF
>-|TRBV27|-|TRBJ2-4
TGTGCCAGCAGTTCCGCCCGGGGAGCCAAAAACATTCAGTACTTC
CASSSARGAKNIQYF
>-|TRBV19|-|TRBJ1-5
TGTGCCAGTATGGCGCCCTATAGCAATCAGCCCCAGCATTTT
CASMAPYSNQPQHF
>few|TRBV29-1|-|TRBJ1-4
TGCAGCGTTGTAGGGCTGGATGAAAAACTGTTTTTT
CSVVGLDEKLFF
>-|TRBV20-1|-|TRBJ1-1
TGCAGTGTTTATCCGGGCGGTAAGACTGAAGCTTTCTTT
CSVYPGGKTEAFF
>many|TRBV4-1|-|TRBJ2-2
TGCGCCAGCAGCCAAGATCTTAACCCATTTCGCGCCACCGGGGAGCTGTTTTTT
CASSQDLNPFRATGELFF
>many|TRBV6-5|-|TRBJ2-3
TGTGCCAGCAGTTACCGTTCAGCAAGCACAGATACGCAGTATTTT
CASSYRSASTDTQYF
>-|TRBV12-3/TRBV12-4|-|TRBJ2-3
TGTGCCAGCAGGTCGCGGGGTGATACGCAGTATTTT
CASRSRGDTQYF
>few|TRBV7-8|TRBD1|TRBJ2-3
TGTGCCAGCAGCAAGGACAGGAGGGATACGCAGTATTTT
CASSKDRRDTQYF
>few|TRBV2|TRBD1|TRBJ1-6
TGTGCCAGCTATGGACAGGGGAATTCACCCCTCCACTTT
CASYGQGNSPLHF
>many|TRBV20-1|TRBD2|TRBJ2-7
TGCAGTGCCACCCCCCTACTAGCGCAGTACGAGCAGTACTTC
CSATPLLAQYEQYF
>-|TRBV29-1|TRBD2|TRBJ2-1
TGCAGCGTGACTAGCGGATACAATGAGCAGTTCTTC
CSVTSGYNEQFF
>few|TRBV24-1|-|TRBJ2-3
TGTGCCACCAGTGACTCGGGAGATACGCAGTATTTT
CATSDSGDTQYF
>-|TRBV20-1|-|TRBJ1-2
TGCAGTGCCCAAAAGATCTATGGCTACACCTTC
CSAQKIYGYTF
>-|TRBV7-9|TRBD1|TRBJ1-1
TGTGCCAGCAGCCTACGGACAGGGGGACAAAACACTGAAGCTTTCTTT
CASSLRTGGQNTEAFF
>many|TRBV5-4|TRBD1|TRBJ1-1
TGTGCCAGCAGCTGGGACAGGGGGTTCTCCAACACTGAAGCTTTCTTT
CASSWDRGFSNTEAFF
>-|TRBV20-1|TRBD1|TRBJ1-6
TGCAGTGCTACGCTACAGGGGGATTATAATTCACCCCTCCACTTT
CSATLQGDYNSPLHF
>many|TRBV20-1|TRBD2|TRBJ2-7
TGCAGTGCTTTGACTAGCGGGAGAGACGAGCAGTACTTC
CSALTSGRDEQYF
>few|TRBV29-1|-|TRBJ2-5
TGCAGCGTTGTTAGCAGAAAAGAGACCCAGTACTTC
CSVVSRKETQYF
>-|TRBV5-4|-|TRBJ1-1
TGTGCCAGCAGCTTGGCCGCCAGAGAGAACACTGAAGCTTTCTTT
CASSLAARENTEAFF
>few|TRBV20-1|-|TRBJ2-1
TGCAGTGCGGCTGGGACAATAAATGAGCAGTTCTTC
CSAAGTINEQFF